Listed below are T cell receptor beta chains from one sample, sequenced in a study of cytomegalovirus exposure and HLA in healthy donors. Using immunoSEQ multiplex PCR, the repertoire was profiled, and TCRdb retains in-frame clones only, with some absent. The table includes 120,000 or so clones, about 73% detected once. What was sequenced was PBMCs. These receptor sequences come from a woman in her fifties or sixties in good health and CMV-seropositive. The CDR3 runs from the conserved cysteine through the conserved F or W. Each record gives: J gene, V gene, CDR3 protein.

>TRBJ1-4|TRBV5-4
CASSFTPSTNEKLFF
>TRBJ1-1|TRBV6-5
CASSYSERVGTEAFF
>TRBJ1-5|TRBV7-8
CASSLNRYSNQPQHF
>TRBJ1-6|TRBV13
CASSARDIYSPLHF
>TRBJ1-3|TRBV27
CASSSTLQSVSSGNTIYF
>TRBJ2-1|TRBV27
CASSTLSGGVNEQFF
>TRBJ2-1|TRBV29-1
CSEQVYNEQFF
>TRBJ2-7|TRBV7-2
CPSSPRTGYSYEQYF
>TRBJ2-5|TRBV9
CASSVAGGGLETQYF
>TRBJ1-1|TRBV5-1
CASGQGMNTEAFF
>TRBJ1-3|TRBV11-2
CASSPNRAGGNTGNTIYF
>TRBJ1-5|TRBV7-8
CASSPDRNQPQHF
>TRBJ2-7|TRBV27
CASRSGTGSDEQYF
>TRBJ2-7|TRBV7-2
CASSETGTRSYEQYF
>TRBJ1-2|TRBV7-2
CASSSPGQVYGYTF
>TRBJ2-2|TRBV7-9
CASRYWGDANTGELFF
>TRBJ1-5|TRBV9
CARETGAINQPQHF
>TRBJ1-5|TRBV6-6
CASSYSRDRAQPQHF
>TRBJ1-5|TRBV18
CASSPLETGGNQPQHF
>TRBJ2-1|TRBV30
CAWSVAGGRNEQFF
>TRBJ2-1|TRBV9
CASSAGTGANEQFF
>TRBJ1-2|TRBV7-9
CASSRGAGHLYGYTF
>TRBJ1-5|TRBV19
CASSIGVGGQPQHF
>TRBJ2-7|TRBV5-4
CASSLPGGSYEQYF
>TRBJ2-2|TRBV4-2
CASSQARRGATFTGELFF
>TRBJ1-2|TRBV5-4
CASSLRQGGYTF
>TRBJ1-5|TRBV19
CASSSQQASGPQHF
>TRBJ2-1|TRBV5-1
CASSPRWDRGNEQFF
>TRBJ2-2|TRBV29-1
CSVRQGGAGELFF
>TRBJ1-5|TRBV11-2
CASSSRPYGNQPQHF
>TRBJ1-1|TRBV7-8
CASSLGGDTEAFF
>TRBJ1-2|TRBV5-6
CASSPERRMGAYGYTF
>TRBJ1-6|TRBV5-1
CASSLAWDSRSPLHF
>TRBJ1-2|TRBV5-1
CASSFYGALDGYTF
>TRBJ2-3|TRBV2
CASRGPPTDTQYF
>TRBJ1-3|TRBV7-6
CASSSLGSSGNTIYF